The 30 T cell receptor beta chains reported below all come from one sample, sequenced in a study of early stage breast cancer tumors. Some clones are missing from TCRdb's copy, which holds only in-frame ones; the method was immunoSEQ multiplex PCR. The repertoire holds around 4,800 clones, with approximately 70% as singletons. Sequencing input: normal breast tissue next to the tumor. Receptors originate from a person between 55 and 69 years old with breast cancer.

The chain uses TRBV29-1 and TRBJ2-5; a possible D gene is TRBD1 (6 bases). V lost 5 bases, J lost 0 bases, and 7 bases lay in between. From germline, CDR1 is SQVTM and CDR2 ANQGSEA. This CDR3 has 12 residues. The CDR3 loop is CSVWDNQETQYF. The DNA of the CDR3 is TGCAGCGTTTGGGACAACCAAGAGACCCAGTACTTC.

The V and J genes are TRBV19 and TRBJ2-3; the match to TRBD2 covers 7 bases. Germline lookup yields CDR1 LNHDA and CDR2 SQIVND (reference sequence). Losses at the gene ends were 5 bases for V and 0 bases for J; bases not matched to a gene: 8. CDR3 length: 16 residues. In DNA form, the CDR3 reads TGTGCCAGTAGTTCAAAAGCGGGAAGCAGCACAGATACGCAGTATTTT. Translation: CASSSKAGSSTDTQYF.

This clone was recorded a few times. The chain uses TRBV28 and TRBJ1-3; perhaps TRBD1 as D (6 bases). Germline CDR1 reads MDHEN; CDR2 reads SYDVKM. V shed 4 bases and J shed 5 bases, with 18 bases lying between them. CDR3 length equals 16 residues. The CDR3, as DNA: TGTGCCAGCAGTTCTACAGGGCTCCACCCGAGAAACACCATATATTTT. Its protein is CASSSTGLHPRNTIYF.

The chain links TRBV6-1 to TRBJ2-7, with TRBD2 matching over 7 bases. Germline CDR1 is MNHNS and CDR2 is SASEGT. The CDR3 consists of 12 residues. Trimming removed 6 bases from V and 3 bases from J; junction bases left unmatched: 2. In DNA, the CDR3 is TGTGCCAGCAGGGGGGGGGACTACGAGCAGTACTTC. Its translation is CASRGGDYEQYF.

The chain is built from TRBV7-6 and TRBJ1-1, with 9 bases fitting TRBD1. The germline gives CDR1 SGHVS, CDR2 FNYEAQ. Germline trimming cut 1 base from V and 6 bases from J; bases unmatched to any gene: 6. The CDR3 is 15 residues long. The CDR3 DNA is TGTGCCAGCAGCTTAGAACAGGGGGCACGATCTGAAGCTTTCTTT. Its protein product is CASSLEQGARSEAFF.

The chain employs TRBV4-2 and TRBJ1-1; D uncertain. The CDR3 contains 13 residues. Looked up from germline, CDR1 is LGHNA and CDR2 is YNFKEQ. V was pared by 11 bases and J by 1 base, with 14 bases between. The CDR3 reads CASRRVGNTEAFF. The CDR3 DNA is TGTGCCTCCCGTCGGGTGGGGAACACTGAAGCTTTCTTT.

The chain uses TRBV6-6 and TRBJ2-7; maybe TRBD1 (7 bases). The CDR3 length is 15 residues. The V end lost 5 bases, the J end lost 3 bases, and 17 bases lay between the germline ends. From germline, CDR1 is MNHNY and CDR2 SVGAGI (reference sequence). As DNA, the CDR3 is TGTGCCAGCAGTCCTACCGCGGGACAGAACTACGAGCAGTACTTC. Its translation: CASSPTAGQNYEQYF.

The chain joins TRBV5-6 to TRBJ1-6, with unresolved D. Germline CDR1 and CDR2: SGHDT and YYEEEE. Trimming removed 0 bases from V and 14 bases from J, with 15 bases in between. The CDR3 sequence is 14 residues long. CDR3: CASSLGASRMSLHF. For the CDR3, the DNA is TGTGCCAGCAGCTTGGGGGCCTCGAGGATGTCCCTCCACTTT.

This clone was detected a few times. The chain has TRBV27 and TRBJ2-5; D may be TRBD1 (6 bases). Trimming took off 8 bases at V and 3 bases at J, with 19 bases between the two ends. This CDR3 region has 15 residues. CDR1 is MNHEY, CDR2 SMNVEV, per germline (reference sequence). The CDR3 bases are TGTGCCAGCTCCTTGGGGGCGCGTTCCGAAGAGACCCAGTACTTC. Its translation is CASSLGARSEETQYF.

Comment on this clone: The junction departs from germline at one end; a sequencing error may be responsible. The rearrangement uses TRBV7-7 and TRBJ1-1; D ambiguous. The germline V gene has CDR1 SSHAT and CDR2 FNYEAQ (reference sequence). The CDR3 has 13 amino acids. CDR3 in amino acids: CASSLTENTEAFF. The CDR3 DNA is TGTGCTAGCAGCTTAACCGAAAACACTGAAGCTTTCTTT.

The chain combines TRBV5-1 with TRBJ2-3, with TRBD2 matching over 11 bases. The CDR3 runs 16 residues. V shed 1 base, J shed 2 bases, and the junction held 3 bases outside the gene matches. Germline-derived CDR1 and CDR2 are SGHRS and YFSETQ. The CDR3 region has the DNA TGCGCCAGCAGCTTGACACTAGCGGGGGACACAGATACGCAGTATTTT. It codes for CASSLTLAGDTDTQYF.

A single count supports this clone. V usage is TRBV5-4 and J usage is TRBJ2-7, with TRBD1 matching 7 bases. The V and J ends lost 4 bases and 0 bases, in that order; junction bases with no gene match: 13. The germline V gene encodes CDR1 SGHNT and CDR2 YYREEE (reference sequence). CDR3 length: 17 residues. CDR3 nucleotides: TGTGCCAGCAGCCTCACAGGGGCGGGCCATAGCTCCTACGAGCAGTACTTC. Its protein is CASSLTGAGHSSYEQYF. Together with reference TRBV5-4 and TRBJ2-7, the CDR3 gives the full variable domain: ETGVTQSPTHLIKTRGQQVTLRCSSQSGHNTVSWYQQALGQGPQFIFQYYREEENGRGNFPPRFSGLQFPNYSSELNVNALELDDSALYLCASSLTGAGHSSYEQYFGPGTRLTVT.

The rearrangement uses TRBV7-2 and TRBJ2-1, with 10 positions matching TRBD2. The CDR3 length is 17 residues. The germline gives CDR1 SGHTA, CDR2 FQGNSA. The V and J ends lost 2 bases and 0 bases, in that order; junction bases with no gene match: 4. The CDR3 here is CASSLFASGSSYNEQFF. For the CDR3, the DNA is TGTGCCAGCAGCTTATTTGCTAGCGGGAGCTCCTACAATGAGCAGTTCTTC.

The V gene is TRBV10-3, the J gene TRBJ1-4; D perhaps matches TRBD1 (6 bases). The CDR3 runs to 15 residues. V was trimmed by 7 bases and J by 0 bases, leaving 12 bases between them. CDR1 ENHRY and CDR2 SYGVKD come from the germline V gene. In DNA, the CDR3 is TGTGCCATCAAGGATACAGGGACAACTAATGAAAAACTGTTTTTT. It yields the protein CAIKDTGTTNEKLFF.

The gene calls are TRBV7-2 and TRBJ2-5; possibly TRBD1 or TRBD2 for D (5 bases each). Trimming took off 3 bases at V and 5 bases at J, with 10 bases between the two ends. This CDR3 region has 13 residues. Germline V gene data show CDR1 as SGHTA and CDR2 as FQGNSA. CDR3 protein: CASSLGTAETQYF. CDR3 nucleotide sequence: TGTGCCAGCAGCTTGGGGACCGCCGAGACCCAGTACTTC. Together with reference TRBV7-2 and TRBJ2-5, the CDR3 gives the full variable domain: GAGVSQSPSNKVTEKGKDVELRCDPISGHTALYWYRQSLGQGLEFLIYFQGNSAPDKSGLPSDRFSAERTGGSVSTLTIQRTQQEDSAVYLCASSLGTAETQYFGPGTRLLVL.

The sample holds a few counts of this clone. The germline gene is not matched at one end of the junction; a read error may be the cause. The genes are TRBV9 and TRBJ2-2, with 9 nucleotides matching TRBD2. The CDR3 consists of 13 residues. The germline V gene has CDR1 SGDLS and CDR2 YYNGEE. The CDR3 is CASSGRYTGELFF. In nucleotides, the CDR3 is TGTGCCAGTAGCGGGAGATACACCGGGGAGCTGTTTTTT.

The chain has TRBV5-1 and TRBJ2-2; tentative D call: TRBD1 (6 bases). The germline CDR1 and CDR2 sequences are SGHRS and YFSETQ. The V end lost 5 bases, the J end lost 2 bases, and 13 bases lay between the germline ends. This CDR3 is built from 15 residues. The CDR3 DNA sequence: TGCGCCAGCAGGAGGACAGCCTTCAACACCGGGGAGCTGTTTTTT. Amino acids: CASRRTAFNTGELFF.

Comments on this clone: One junction end does not reproduce the germline sequence, and a read error may be involved. V is TRBV7-9 and J is TRBJ1-3, with 8 bases matching TRBD1. CDR1 is SEHNR and CDR2 is FQNEAQ in the germline V gene (reference sequence). The CDR3 sequence is 14 residues long. The DNA of the CDR3 is TGTGCCAGCAGCCGGACAGGGACTGGAAACACCAGATATTTT. Residues: CASSRTGTGNTRYF.

This chain connects TRBV2 to TRBJ2-7; possibly TRBD1 for D (7 bases). The V end lost 9 bases, the J end lost 6 bases, and 21 bases lay between the germline ends. Germline CDR1 reads SNHLY; CDR2 reads FYNNEI. The CDR3 sequence is 14 residues long. In DNA, the CDR3 is TGTGCCAGTAGGGGGGCAGGGGGAAAATTCGAGCAGTACTTC. It translates to CASRGAGGKFEQYF.

This rearrangement joins TRBV9 to TRBJ2-7, with TRBD2 as a possible D gene (6 bases). Trimming took off 3 bases at V and 1 base at J, with 14 bases between the two ends. Per germline, CDR1 SGDLS and CDR2 YYNGEE. There are 15 residues in the CDR3. CDR3 in amino acids: CASSAGGGSSYEQYF. CDR3 DNA sequence: TGTGCCAGCAGCGCCGGTGGGGGGAGTTCCTACGAGCAGTACTTC.

This sequence joins TRBV2 and TRBJ1-5, with a possible D match to TRBD1 (6 bases). The CDR3 has 14 amino acids. Germline CDR1 and CDR2: SNHLY and FYNNEI. Trimming stripped 4 bases from V and 7 bases from J, with 14 bases between. As DNA, the CDR3 is TGTGCCAGCAGTGGGTCCAGGGGCGGACAGCCCCAGCATTTT. This gives the protein CASSGSRGGQPQHF.

The chain carries TRBV5-1 and TRBJ2-7; 9 bases align to TRBD2. The CDR3 has 16 residues. Looked up from germline, CDR1 is SGHRS and CDR2 is YFSETQ. V lost 0 bases, J lost 2 bases, and 6 bases stayed unmatched. The CDR3 sequence is CASSLEGLAGTYEQYF. Here the CDR3 DNA reads TGCGCCAGCAGCTTGGAGGGACTAGCTGGCACCTACGAGCAGTACTTC.

The CDR3 nucleotides read TGTGCCAGTACCAAAAGGCGGTACGGGGACAGTCCCTCTGGGGCCAACGTCCTGACTTTC. It is translated as CASTKRRYGDSPSGANVLTF. This chain links TRBV19 with TRBJ2-6; 7 bases align to TRBD1. Germline V gene data show CDR1 as LNHDA and CDR2 as SQIVND (reference sequence). This CDR3 spans 20 amino acids. V trimming: 7 bases; J trimming: 0 bases; junction bases outside the gene matches: 18.

The chain uses TRBV18 and TRBJ1-4, with TRBD1 matching 7 bases. The V and J ends lost 5 bases and 4 bases, in that order; junction bases with no gene match: 7. The CDR3 totals 15 residues. Germline CDR1 KGHSH, CDR2 LQKENI. CDR3 nucleotides: TGTGCCAGCTCAGTTACAGGGGCGTATAATGAAAAACTGTTTTTT. It codes for CASSVTGAYNEKLFF. Together with reference TRBV18 and TRBJ1-4, the CDR3 gives the full variable domain: NAGVMQNPRHLVRRRGQEARLRCSPMKGHSHVYWYRQLPEEGLKFMVYLQKENIIDESGMPKERFSAEFPKEGPSILRIQQVVRGDSAAYFCASSVTGAYNEKLFFGSGTQLSVL.

This clone was counted only a few times. The chain employs TRBV11-2 and TRBJ2-7; 9 bases map to TRBD1. The germline V gene has CDR1 SGHAT and CDR2 FQNNGV. Trimming at V came to 4 bases and at J to 3 bases, leaving 7 bases not matched to a gene. The length of the CDR3 is 15 residues. CDR3 sequence reads: CASSSGTGTFYEQYF. CDR3 nucleotide sequence: TGTGCCAGCAGCTCCGGGACAGGGACGTTCTACGAGCAGTACTTC.

This clone was recorded only once. Its ends do not fully match the called genes, so a read error is possible. The rearrangement joins TRBV12-5 to TRBJ2-3; 10 bases agree with TRBD2. Per germline, CDR1 LGHNT and CDR2 FRNRAP. The CDR3 loop spans 12 amino acids. The CDR3 nucleotides are TGTGCTAGTGCCATAGCGGGAGGCGGCCCAAATTTT. Translated, it gives CASAIAGGGPNF.

The chain carries TRBV5-1 and TRBJ1-2; TRBD1 is a possible D gene (5 bases). CDR3 length: 15 amino acids. CDR1 and CDR2 from the germline V gene are SGHRS and YFSETQ. Trimming cost V 0 bases and J 6 bases, with 15 bases left between them. CDR3 nucleotides: TGCGCCAGCAGCTTGGGGGGTCTCGGGGCGGATGGCTACACCTTC. It codes for CASSLGGLGADGYTF.

The chain is built from TRBV19 and TRBJ2-1; the D gene is possibly TRBD2 (5 bases). Germline lookup yields CDR1 LNHDA and CDR2 SQIVND (reference sequence). V was shortened by 9 bases and J by 6 bases, with 18 bases between the two germline ends. The CDR3 covers 14 residues. CDR3 sequence reads: CARPDGLRVNEQFF. The DNA for the CDR3 is TGTGCCAGACCAGACGGACTCCGGGTCAATGAGCAGTTCTTC.

The chain uses TRBV19 and TRBJ1-1, with a tentative D call TRBD1 (5 bases). The V and J ends lost 4 bases and 3 bases respectively, with 9 bases between them. This CDR3 spans 13 amino acids. Germline V gives CDR1 LNHDA, CDR2 SQIVND (reference sequence). CDR3 region: CASSTMGHTEAFF. CDR3 coding DNA: TGTGCCAGTAGTACAATGGGACACACTGAAGCTTTCTTT.

The chain links TRBV25-1 to TRBJ2-7; the D call may be TRBD1 or TRBD2 (5 bases each). The CDR3 totals 14 residues. Trimming pared 7 bases from V and 2 bases from J, leaving 15 bases between. Looked up from germline, CDR1 is MGHDK and CDR2 is SYGVNS. The CDR3: CASNRDGGAYEQYF. In DNA, the CDR3 is TGTGCCAGCAACCGGGACGGAGGAGCCTACGAGCAGTACTTC.